This TCR beta chain was identified in a study of T cells in Graves' hyperthyroidism and ophthalmopathy. In the study overall: Specimen type is peripheral blood, collected at initial diagnosis prior to any treatment. Notes on the study in general: Most thyroid clonotypes expanded above 0.001 appeared in blood too.

The CDR3 contains 16 residues. Trimming removed 1 base at V and 2 bases at J, with 15 bases between. CDR1 and CDR2 (germline): SGHRS, YFSETQ. Authors of the study amplified TCR beta CDR3 regions from RNA transcripts. Initially, a first-round RT-PCR of the TCR CDR3 employed the HTBI primer set. TCRdb reanalysed the multiplex PCR reads using MiXCR and keeps one entry per CDR3 protein. The sample contains about 300,000 distinct CDR3 sequences, roughly a fifth of which appear only once. Concerning this clonotype itself: The antigen is undetermined.

The source material was blood. The receptor was derived from a man aged 45-60 years with Graves' ophthalmopathy. The chain carries TRBV5-1 and TRBJ2-5; either TRBD1 or TRBD2 may supply D (6 bases each). Here the CDR3 DNA reads TGCGCCAGCAGCTTGTCTGGGGGGCCGACACAAGAGACCCAGTACTTC. Its protein product is CASSLSGGPTQETQYF.